Sequencing of this T cell receptor beta chain was carried out in a study of tissue T cells after allogeneic stem cell transplantation. Overall study context: Pathologist review favored tissue samples showing histologically apparent lymphocytes.

CDR3 sequences, V/J genes, frequencies and template counts came from survey-depth TCRbeta sequencing. Produced via immunoSEQ multiplex PCR; TCRdb's table is partial and in-frame only. The data show more than 9,000 clones, 65% to 70% seen once. This CDR3 is built from 16 residues. Germline V lookup: CDR1 LGHNA, CDR2 YSLEER. Trimming cost V 0 bases and J 3 bases; bases outside gene matches: 6. General study points: Anatomically similar tissues had similar TCR repertoires within each patient.

To note about this clone: Its antigen is undetermined.

The material sequenced was tissue from the stomach, taken at autopsy. The receptor comes from a male donor at least 60 years old with lung cancer. This chain joins TRBV4-3 and TRBJ2-5; 8 positions agree with TRBD2. CDR3: CASSQDNARGEETQYF. In DNA, the CDR3 is TGCGCCAGCAGCCAAGATAATGCGCGGGGGGAAGAGACCCAGTACTTC.